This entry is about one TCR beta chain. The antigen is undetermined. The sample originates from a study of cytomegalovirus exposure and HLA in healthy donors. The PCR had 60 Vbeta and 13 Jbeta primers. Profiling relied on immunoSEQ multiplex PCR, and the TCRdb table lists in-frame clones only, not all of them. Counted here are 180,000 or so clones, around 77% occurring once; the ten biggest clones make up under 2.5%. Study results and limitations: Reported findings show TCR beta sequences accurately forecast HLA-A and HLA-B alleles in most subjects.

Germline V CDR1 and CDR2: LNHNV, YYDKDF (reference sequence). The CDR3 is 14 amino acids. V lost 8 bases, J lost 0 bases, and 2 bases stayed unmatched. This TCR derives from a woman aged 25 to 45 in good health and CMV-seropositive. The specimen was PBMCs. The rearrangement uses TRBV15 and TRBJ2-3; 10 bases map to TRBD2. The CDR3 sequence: CATRAGGSTDTQYF. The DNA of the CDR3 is TGTGCCACCCGAGCGGGGGGGAGCACAGATACGCAGTATTTT.